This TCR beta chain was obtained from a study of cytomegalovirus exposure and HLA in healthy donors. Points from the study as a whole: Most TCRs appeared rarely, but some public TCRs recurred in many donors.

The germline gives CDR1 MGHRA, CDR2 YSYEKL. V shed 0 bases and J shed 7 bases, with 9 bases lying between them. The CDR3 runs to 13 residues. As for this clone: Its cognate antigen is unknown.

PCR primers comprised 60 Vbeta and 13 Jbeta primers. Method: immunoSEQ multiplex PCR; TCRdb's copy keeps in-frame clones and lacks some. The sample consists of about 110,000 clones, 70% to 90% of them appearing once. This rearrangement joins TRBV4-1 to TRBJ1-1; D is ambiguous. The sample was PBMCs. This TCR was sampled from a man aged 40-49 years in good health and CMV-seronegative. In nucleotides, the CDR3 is TGCGCCAGCAGCCAAGATTTAGCGAGTGAAGCTTTCTTT. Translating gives CASSQDLASEAFF.